This note documents a single TCR beta chain sequence. Antigen: not known. This sample stems from a study of T cells after posttransplantation cyclophosphamide. Study-wide points: Recipient CMV seropositivity and CMV reactivation strongly tracked TRB clonality.

The repertoire was sequenced with immunoSEQ multiplex PCR; TCRdb's copy has only in-frame clones and lacks some. The data contain approximately 5,900 clones, 82% of them seen just once; the ten biggest clones take up about 3%. Cyclophosphamide on days +3 and +4 followed busulfan-fludarabine conditioning and a marrow graft. The V and J ends lost 1 base and 1 base respectively, with 7 bases between them. Germline V lookup: CDR1 MDHEN, CDR2 SYDVKM. The CDR3 sequence is 14 residues long. The source material was CD4+ T cells sorted from blood, sampled 350 to 370 days after allogeneic stem cell transplant with posttransplant cyclophosphamide. The rearrangement uses TRBV28 and TRBJ1-2, with unresolved D. The receptor's source is a male patient aged 45-59 years who received an allogeneic stem cell transplant from a related donor and was CMV-positive. Part of the T cells may come from the graft donor. The CDR3 here is CASSLSGSNYGYTF. Written as DNA, the CDR3 is TGTGCCAGCAGTTTATCAGGTAGTAACTATGGCTACACCTTC.